Listed below are T cell receptor beta chains from one sample, sequenced in a study of cytomegalovirus exposure and HLA in healthy donors. Method: immunoSEQ multiplex PCR; TCRdb's copy keeps in-frame clones and lacks some. The data hold about 160,000 clones, with over 70% observed a single time. The source material was PBMCs. Every receptor here comes from a man aged 18 to 30 in good health and CMV-seropositive. The CDR3 runs from the conserved cysteine through the conserved F or W.

>15|TRBV6-6
CASSYSWRENTEAFF
>14|TRBV7-9
CASSLATAATEAFF
>15|TRBV7-9
CASSNYRGLNTEAFF
>13|TRBV19
CASSARTAETQYF
>16|TRBV9
CASSVAGGRQGAEQYF
>16|TRBV11-2
CASRQPGQGNTGELFF
>14|TRBV11-1
CASSYNARSGEQFF
>14|TRBV19
CASRGTGGANVLTF
>14|TRBV7-8
CASTRSGRAYEQYF
>11|TRBV10-2
CASTGGETQYF
>15|TRBV27
CASSLSTSGKGTQYF
>11|TRBV18
CASSSGPGYTF
>19|TRBV5-1
CASSLTGGQSLSGANVLTF
>18|TRBV5-1
CASSSSFGTGSMPGELFF
>15|TRBV30
CAWSVLAGGVTEAFF
>14|TRBV9
CASSPLGTSYEQYF
>16|TRBV2
CASRPPAGGSYNEQFF
>13|TRBV7-2
CASSLPGVDTQYF
>18|TRBV15
CATSRDRDRSLGGNTIYF
>15|TRBV4-1
CASSQVTSRNNEQFF
>15|TRBV4-1
CASSLRDIDSYEQYF
>15|TRBV10-2
CASSEGAGDAYEQYF
>12|TRBV19
CASLDENQPQHF
>14|TRBV19
CASSQYRDGYEQYF
>15|TRBV6-5
CASSSPRPGRNEQFF
>13|TRBV7-8
CASSLGQIYEQYF
>16|TRBV12-5
CASGLALRAQGTEAFF
>14|TRBV10-3
CAIRGTGTPYEQYF
>13|TRBV4-3
CASSQDLNNEQFF
>16|TRBV5-1
CASSPMGGRSSYEQYF
>15|TRBV7-2
CASSLKGAGNQPQHF
>17|TRBV11-2
CASSLSNPGGPGNEQFF
>13|TRBV19
CASNGQENQPQHF
>15|TRBV6-5
CASSGTGEMWNEQFF
>20|TRBV21-1
CASSKALPRLAGDSSYEQYF
>16|TRBV5-6
CASRDLLQGYTDTQYF
>16|TRBV7-8
CASSFFKTGSGQPQHF
>14|TRBV27
CASRKGTTAHEQYF
>11|TRBV20-1
CSVRSSYEQYF
>11|TRBV13
CASSLVGKAFF
>15|TRBV9
CASSTRTGLNSPLHF
>14|TRBV6-5
CASSYSTANTEAFF
>23|TRBV27
CASSFTPPWVLAGGGSSYNEQFF
>14|TRBV5-1
CASSLKREDTEAFF
>12|TRBV5-1
CASSRTGETQYF
>17|TRBV29-1
CSVDTGQGNSGANVLTF
>13|TRBV2
CASSEGTLYEQYF
>15|TRBV6-1
CASSVWAGDTGELFF
>15|TRBV6-5
CASSYGGRENTEAFF
>13|TRBV7-8
CASSLRDSYEQYF
>15|TRBV4-1
CASSQDNRGNYEQYF
>19|TRBV4-2
CASNMQGLRTADSGNTIYF
>12|TRBV6-6
CASRSVNTEAFF
>15|TRBV2
CASSTGQGRTYGYTF
>16|TRBV4-1
CASSQSAGREGREQFF